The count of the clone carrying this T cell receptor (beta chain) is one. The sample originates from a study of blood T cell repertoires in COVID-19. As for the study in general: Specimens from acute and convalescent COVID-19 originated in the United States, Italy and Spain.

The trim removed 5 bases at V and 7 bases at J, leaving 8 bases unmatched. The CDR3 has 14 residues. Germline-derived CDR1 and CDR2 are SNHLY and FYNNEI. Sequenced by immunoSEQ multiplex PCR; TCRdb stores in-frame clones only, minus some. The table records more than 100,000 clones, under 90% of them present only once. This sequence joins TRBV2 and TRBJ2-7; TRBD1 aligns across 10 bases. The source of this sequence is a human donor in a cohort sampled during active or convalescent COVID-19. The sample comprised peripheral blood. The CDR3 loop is CASSLLDRGSEQYF. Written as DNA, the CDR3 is TGTGCCAGCAGTCTACTGGACAGGGGGAGTGAGCAGTACTTC.